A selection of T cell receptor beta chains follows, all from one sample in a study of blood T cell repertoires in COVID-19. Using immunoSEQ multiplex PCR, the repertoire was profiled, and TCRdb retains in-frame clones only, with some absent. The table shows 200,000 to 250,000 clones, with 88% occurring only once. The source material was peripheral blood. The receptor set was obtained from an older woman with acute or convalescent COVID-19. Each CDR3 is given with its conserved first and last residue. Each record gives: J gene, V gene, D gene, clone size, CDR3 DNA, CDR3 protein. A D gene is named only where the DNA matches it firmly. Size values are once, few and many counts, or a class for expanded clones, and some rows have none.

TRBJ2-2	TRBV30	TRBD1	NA	TGTGCCTGGAGGCTGACAGGGGCGGCCGGGGAGCTGTTTTTT	CAWRLTGAAGELFF
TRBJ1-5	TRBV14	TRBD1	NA	TGTGCCAGCAGCCGAGGACAGGGGGCACGGCAGCCCCAGCATTTT	CASSRGQGARQPQHF
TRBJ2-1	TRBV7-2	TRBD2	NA	TGTGCCAGCAGCTTGGGAGGGACTAGCGAGGATGAGCAGTTCTTC	CASSLGGTSEDEQFF
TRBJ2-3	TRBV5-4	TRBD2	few	TGTGCCAGCAGCGCCGGACTAGCCCCAGATACGCAGTATTTT	CASSAGLAPDTQYF
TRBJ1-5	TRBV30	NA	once	TGTGCCTGGAGTGTAATCTCGGGTCTCAATCAGCCCCAGCATTTT	CAWSVISGLNQPQHF
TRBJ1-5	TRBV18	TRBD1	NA	TGTGCCAGCTCACGGGACAGGGAAAATCAGCCCCAGCATTTT	CASSRDRENQPQHF
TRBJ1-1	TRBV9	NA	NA	TGTGCCAGCAGCGTAGGGCCCAGGGAAGACACTGAAGCTTTCTTT	CASSVGPREDTEAFF
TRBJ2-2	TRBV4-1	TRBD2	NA	TGCGCCAGCAAGGGACTAGCGGGAGCCGGGGAGCTGTTTTTT	CASKGLAGAGELFF
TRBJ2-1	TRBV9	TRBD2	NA	TGTGCCAGCAGCGTAGGGACTAGCGGGAGACGGTCCTACAATGAGCAGTTCTTC	CASSVGTSGRRSYNEQFF
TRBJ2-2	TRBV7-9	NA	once	TGTGCCAGCACCCCTGCGGGGACCGGGGAGCTGTTTTTT	CASTPAGTGELFF
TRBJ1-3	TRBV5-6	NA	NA	TGTGCCAGCAGCCCGGGTCCAACCTCGTCTGGAAACACCATATATTTT	CASSPGPTSSGNTIYF